Below, one T cell receptor (beta chain) is given with its context. The source of the sample is a study of CD8 T cells in Susac syndrome. Deletions cut 8 bases from V and 5 bases from J, with 27 bases between. In germline, CDR1 is MDHEN, CDR2 SYDVKM. There are 17 residues in the CDR3. Random hexamers were used to reverse transcribe an amount of roughly 0.5 to 1 ug RNA. TCRdb re-called the immunoSEQ multiplex PCR reads through MiXCR, storing one row per CDR3 protein. The sample has tens of thousands of distinct CDR3 sequences, around nine tenths seen once. High-throughput TCR beta sequencing covered peripheral CD8+ and CD4+ T cells. TEMRA cells were FACS-enriched, unlike CD8+ and CD4+ T cells, which were negatively isolated.

The receptor's source is a human donor with multiple sclerosis. Sequences were obtained from CD8+ T cells from PBMCs. The chain joins TRBV28 to TRBJ2-5, with D perhaps TRBD1 or TRBD2 (5 bases each). Here the CDR3 DNA reads TGTGCCAGCGATGGTCCGCGACGGGACCCGAGATGGGAGACCCAGTACTTC. Translating gives CASDGPRRDPRWETQYF.